The rows below give T cell receptor beta chains drawn from one sample of a study of identical twins. TCRdb redid the calling of the 5' RACE reads with MiXCR, one entry per CDR3 protein. Seen here are about 890,000 distinct CDR3 sequences, 9% to 15% observed once, and the top ten hold under 2%. These data were likewise used in another study, on yellow fever vaccine responses in identical twins.

The sequenced material came from PBMCs. Receptors originate from a young woman in good health. The CDR3 runs from the conserved cysteine through the conserved F or W. The order of the fields is D gene, clone size, V gene, J gene, CDR3 DNA, CDR3 protein. The D gene is left open where the match is weak. Clone size appears in some rows only: once, few, many, or a class for an expanded clone.

-,few,TRBV6-5,TRBJ1-6,TGTGCCAGCAGTTACCAGTCCCCCGGAGGGGGTTCACCCCTCCACTTT,CASSYQSPGGGSPLHF
-,-,TRBV5-1,TRBJ1-6,TGCGCCAGCAGGACAGAGTATAATTCACCCCTCCACTTT,CASRTEYNSPLHF
TRBD1,-,TRBV7-8,TRBJ2-2,TGTGCCATCGTCCGCGGACAGGGAAGCACCGGGGAGCTGTTTTTT,CAIVRGQGSTGELFF
-,few,TRBV7-9,TRBJ2-5,TGTGCCAGCATGGAGGGTCCAGGCGGGATACAAGAGACCCAGTACTTC,CASMEGPGGIQETQYF
TRBD2,few,TRBV24-1,TRBJ2-1,TGTGCCACCAGTGACCCAAAGCGGGGTAAACCTACTTCAAATGAGCAGTTCTTC,CATSDPKRGKPTSNEQFF
-,many,TRBV29-1,TRBJ2-1,TGCAGCGGCTCGGACTTCCTCTCCTACAATGAGCAGTTCTTC,CSGSDFLSYNEQFF
TRBD2,-,TRBV11-2,TRBJ2-7,TGTGCCAGCAGCTTGGGGACTATCTACGAGCAGTACTTC,CASSLGTIYEQYF
TRBD1,few,TRBV12-3/TRBV12-4,TRBJ1-1,TGTGCCAGCAGGCCGACAGGGGACAACACTGAAGCTTTCTTT,CASRPTGDNTEAFF
TRBD1,-,TRBV18,TRBJ1-5,TGTGCCAGCTCACGAGACAGGGGAAATTGGGCTCAGCCCCAGCATTTT,CASSRDRGNWAQPQHF
-,once,TRBV12-3/TRBV12-4,TRBJ2-5,TGTGCCAGCAGTCCCCGCACAGGAGGACTGGGGACCCAGTACTTC,CASSPRTGGLGTQYF
-,few,TRBV14,TRBJ2-1,TGTGCCAGCAGCCAAGGATTCCCAGTGCAGTTCTTC,CASSQGFPVQFF
-,few,TRBV6-5,TRBJ1-4,TGTGCCAGCAGTTACTCGATACAAAAAGTGGCAGGGACAAGAGAAAAACTGTTTTTT,CASSYSIQKVAGTREKLFF
TRBD2,many,TRBV10-3,TRBJ2-5,TGTGCCATCAGTGATGCTAGCGGGAAGGAGACCCAGTACTTC,CAISDASGKETQYF
TRBD2,-,TRBV6-1,TRBJ2-3,TGTGCCAGCAAACCGGGACTAGTTGGAGATACGCAGTATTTT,CASKPGLVGDTQYF
-,-,TRBV6-1,TRBJ1-1,TGTGCCAGCAGTCTTCCCGGCCGGGAGGCTGAAGCTTTCTTT,CASSLPGREAEAFF
TRBD1,-,TRBV15,TRBJ2-7,TGTGCCACCAGCACCACACCCGGACAGGACTCCTACGAGCAGTACTTC,CATSTTPGQDSYEQYF
-,-,TRBV5-6,TRBJ2-1,TGTGCCAGCAGCATGGAGATAGAGCTAAATGAGCAGTTCTTC,CASSMEIELNEQFF
-,-,TRBV3-1,TRBJ2-7,TGTGCCAGCAGCCAGGGGATCGGGTCCTACGAGCAGTACTTC,CASSQGIGSYEQYF
-,few,TRBV2,TRBJ2-1,TGTGCCAGCAGTGAATGGGGAGGCAATGAGCAGTTCTTC,CASSEWGGNEQFF
TRBD2,few,TRBV18,TRBJ2-1,TGTGCCAGCTCACCTTTTACTAGCGGGACGTCGAATGAGCAGTTCTTC,CASSPFTSGTSNEQFF
-,-,TRBV20-1,TRBJ1-1,TGCAGTGCTACAATCGACGAGTACACTGAAGCTTTCTTT,CSATIDEYTEAFF
-,many,TRBV5-1,TRBJ2-1,TGCGCCAGCAGCTTGGGGGATCTGGGGGATGAGCAGTTCTTC,CASSLGDLGDEQFF
-,many,TRBV12-3/TRBV12-4,TRBJ1-1,TGTGCCAGTGGACGGGGATCCATGAACACTGAAGCTTTCTTT,CASGRGSMNTEAFF
-,few,TRBV10-3,TRBJ2-1,TGTGCCATCAGTGAGTCGGGTAGGGACGATGAGCAGTTCTTC,CAISESGRDDEQFF
-,many,TRBV2,TRBJ2-2,TGTGCCAGCAGGGCGATCAGCGGACGCGGGGAGCTGTTTTTT,CASRAISGRGELFF
-,-,TRBV11-2,TRBJ2-2,TGTGCCAGCAGCTTAGATGGGCCGGGCCGGAACACCGGGGAGCTGTTTTTT,CASSLDGPGRNTGELFF
TRBD1,few,TRBV7-9,TRBJ2-3,TGTGCCAGCAGCCGGAGGACAGGGGCCAACACAGATACGCAGTATTTT,CASSRRTGANTDTQYF
TRBD1,few,TRBV24-1,TRBJ1-5,TGTGCCACCAGTGATTCCGGACAGGGCTGGAATCAGCCCCAGCATTTT,CATSDSGQGWNQPQHF
-,-,TRBV5-1,TRBJ1-1,TGCGCCAGCAGCTTGGGGTCAGGGAAGGTTGAAGCTTTCTTT,CASSLGSGKVEAFF
TRBD1,-,TRBV12-3/TRBV12-4,TRBJ1-5,TGTGCCAGCAGTTTTATCCCCCTCCAGGGGGCCAGCAATCAGCCCCAGCATTTT,CASSFIPLQGASNQPQHF
-,few,TRBV5-1,TRBJ2-2,TGCGCCAGCAGCTTAAGGGAAGCGGAGGATGTCGGGGAGCTGTTTTTT,CASSLREAEDVGELFF
-,few,TRBV5-1,TRBJ2-2,TGCGCCAGCAGCTGGGCCAGAGACACCGGGGAGCTGTTTTTT,CASSWARDTGELFF
TRBD1,few,TRBV15,TRBJ2-1,TGTGCCACCAGCAAGGGGGCAAATGAGCAGTTCTTC,CATSKGANEQFF
-,-,TRBV9,TRBJ2-5,TGTGCCAGCAGCCCTCGGGTAGCGGACTACCAAGAGACCCAGTACTTC,CASSPRVADYQETQYF
-,few,TRBV4-2,TRBJ2-1,TGTGCCAGCAGCCAAGATATTACAGGGGAGCAGTTCTTC,CASSQDITGEQFF
-,-,TRBV21-1,TRBJ2-4,TGTGCCAGCAGCAAAGGGAGGACTAGCGGGAGGAACATTCAGTACTTC,CASSKGRTSGRNIQYF
-,-,TRBV5-1,TRBJ2-2,TGCGCCAGCAGCTTAGGAACGGGACTGAGTAACACCGGGGAGCTGTTTTTT,CASSLGTGLSNTGELFF
TRBD2,-,TRBV7-8,TRBJ2-1,TGTGCCAGCAGCTTAGCGCCTAGCGGCAATGAGCAGTTCTTC,CASSLAPSGNEQFF
TRBD1,few,TRBV2,TRBJ2-7,TGTGCCAGCACCCTCGAGGGACAGGCAACCTACGAGCAGTACTTC,CASTLEGQATYEQYF
-,many,TRBV28,TRBJ2-7,TGTGCCAGCACTCCACCGGGACTTAGCGTCTACGAGCAGTACTTC,CASTPPGLSVYEQYF
-,few,TRBV6-5,TRBJ1-1,TGTGCCAGCCGGGACATTGACACTGAAGCTTTCTTT,CASRDIDTEAFF
TRBD1,many,TRBV20-1,TRBJ2-2,TGCAGTGCCAAAACAGGGGGCTGGGACACCGGGGAGCTGTTTTTT,CSAKTGGWDTGELFF
-,many,TRBV15,TRBJ1-4,TGTGCCACCAGCAGAGGGAAATTGGGAGCAACTAATGAAAAACTGTTTTTT,CATSRGKLGATNEKLFF
-,-,TRBV6-1,TRBJ2-5,TGTGCCAGCAGACAGACTAGGGAGCAAGAGACCCAGTACTTC,CASRQTREQETQYF
TRBD1,-,TRBV29-1,TRBJ2-7,TGCAGCGTAACAGGGGTAGTGGGCTACGAGCAGTACTTC,CSVTGVVGYEQYF
-,few,TRBV29-1,TRBJ2-7,TGCAGCGTTAAGAGTTTGGGGGTCGAGCAGTACTTC,CSVKSLGVEQYF
-,few,TRBV7-2,TRBJ2-1,TGTGCCAGCAGTCCCCAGTCTGGCACCCGCAGGGATGAGCAGTTCTTC,CASSPQSGTRRDEQFF
-,many,TRBV7-8,TRBJ2-1,TGTGCCAGCAGCTGGGCGAATGAGCAGTTCTTC,CASSWANEQFF
-,few,TRBV12-3/TRBV12-4,TRBJ2-2,TGTGCCAGCACCCCCCTAGTAAACACCGGGGAGCTGTTTTTT,CASTPLVNTGELFF
TRBD2,-,TRBV7-8,TRBJ2-7,TGTGCCAGCAGCTTAGAGGCTAGCGGGAATTACGAGCAGTACTTC,CASSLEASGNYEQYF
TRBD1,few,TRBV4-1,TRBJ2-2,TGCGCCAGCAGCCAAAAGAGACAGGGTTTTAACACCGGGGAGCTGTTTTTT,CASSQKRQGFNTGELFF
-,few,TRBV10-3,TRBJ1-1,TGTGCCATCAGTGAGGGGTTGGGGACTGAAGCTTTCTTT,CAISEGLGTEAFF
TRBD2,few,TRBV29-1,TRBJ2-7,TGCAGCGTTGAAGTTAGCGGGAGAGTCCCCGACGAGCAGTACTTC,CSVEVSGRVPDEQYF
TRBD1,-,TRBV7-8,TRBJ2-5,TGTGCCAGCAGCCCAACACGACAGGGGTACCAAGAGACCCAGTACTTC,CASSPTRQGYQETQYF